This T cell receptor (beta chain) was identified during a study of CD8+ T cells in alopecia areata (dated by TCRdb to the late 2010s). About the investigation overall: The treated patients took part in an open-label pilot trial in which moderate-to-severe alopecia areata was treated with oral tofacitinib at 5 to 10 mg twice daily. Patients received tofacitinib for 6 to 18 months and were then followed off drug for 6 months to check for delayed response and recurrence. In both human patients and the C3H/HeJ mouse model, the study applied high-throughput TCRbeta sequencing to look at T cell clonal expansion in alopecia areata. In humans, TCRbeta sequencing was performed on scalp tissue and on sorted CD4+ and CD8+ peripheral blood T cells from healthy controls and from patients with patchy or totalis/universalis alopecia areata. Biopsies were taken from tofacitinib-treated patients at baseline and again at 4 and 24 weeks into treatment, and several of those patients also had a later scalp biopsy. Scalp clonality was compared among normal scalp (n=4), patchy alopecia areata scalp (n=8), and alopecia totalis/universalis scalp (n=8). The RNA source kit depended on sample type: the PAXgene miRNA kit for fixed scalp, the miRNeasy kit for PBMCs, and the RNeasy kit for mouse skin. TCRbeta CDR3 regions were amplified by immunoSEQ multiplex PCR using 35 Vbeta forward and 13 Jbeta reverse primers.

Libraries were made using the immunoSEQ multiplex PCR assay. To provide template for TCR sequencing, every sample had RNA extracted and reverse transcribed into cDNA. SuperScript III was used for first-strand cDNA synthesis, primed with a 2:1 mix of oligo-dT and random hexamers. Amplification bias was assessed with a synthetic immune receptor repertoire, and residual bias was removed computationally. Turning to the authors' computational methods: Raw reads were preprocessed for error removal, and CDR3 was defined according to IMGT conventions as running from the conserved cysteine to phenylalanine. Clonality was computed by normalizing Shannon entropy by log2 of the number of productive unique TCRs and subtracting the result from 1. Whether each scalp clone was CD4 or CD8 was inferred by checking scalp TCRbeta sequences against the CD4 and CD8 repertoires from sorted blood. In TCRdb, the immuneACCESS table is reduced to in-frame sequences with V and J assigned. These tables do not hold every clone; where another copy was compared, an unresolved V gene accounts for under half, and the others remain unexplained. The V and J calls and clone size were taken over from that table, and D and trimming were inferred from the DNA. The sample table lists about 98,000 clones, roughly 47% of them with a count of one. The ten largest clones capture 0.79% of the sample.

Peripheral blood and lesional scalp punch biopsies were obtained from patients with alopecia areata. After PBMCs were isolated by density centrifugation and stained for CD3, CD4 and CD8, a FACSAria was used to sort CD4+ and CD8+ T cells. The CDR3 numbers 16 residues from cysteine through phenylalanine. Only CDR3 DNA is held: 48 bases, read in frame from base 1. CDR1 and CDR2 were assigned from the germline V gene as MDHEN and SYDVKM. Cut back by 3 bases and 1 base, the V and J ends lie 15 bases apart. Study-wide findings and limitations: Lesional scalp, especially in alopecia totalis/universalis, showed higher clonality and more expanded CD8+ clones than normal scalp, suggesting antigenic drive. TCR sequences shared between patients were less clear than in mice, possibly partly because of HLA diversity in the patient population. Unlike mouse skin, which is dominated by gammadelta T cells, normal human skin has resident alphabeta T cells that are also sequenced, and this complicates analysis of the scalp TCR repertoire.

This clone was seen only a few times. The antigen it recognizes is unknown. No qualities accompany the bases; no much larger clone lies one base away. The sequenced sample consisted of CD4+ T cells sorted from blood. The clonotype originates from a human donor with alopecia areata. The receptor chain draws on TRBV28 and TRBJ2-5, with TRBD1 perhaps the D gene, on 6 matching bases. The sequenced DNA is TGTGCCAGCAGTTTGGCCGGGACACAATCCCAAGAGACCCAGTACTTC. Translation gives CASSLAGTQSQETQYF.